A selection of T cell receptor beta chains follows, all from one sample in a study of blood T cell repertoires in COVID-19. Assay used: immunoSEQ multiplex PCR; TCRdb lists only in-frame clones, some missing. The sample holds 110,000 to 150,000 clones, more than 70% seen once. The specimen sequenced was peripheral blood. The receptors here all came from a woman aged 55-75 years with acute or convalescent COVID-19. The CDR3 runs from the conserved cysteine through the conserved F or W. The D gene is left open where the match is weak. Where a row states a size, it is once, few, many or the class of an expanded clone; other rows omit it.

V gene,D gene,clone size,J gene,CDR3 DNA,CDR3 protein
TRBV10-3,-,once,TRBJ2-5,TGTGCCATCAGTGTTGACCCGGGGGAGACCCAGTACTTC,CAISVDPGETQYF
TRBV27,TRBD2,-,TRBJ2-7,TGTGCCAGCAGTCTACGACTAGCGGGGGGGTCCTACGAGCAGTACTTC,CASSLRLAGGSYEQYF
TRBV5-4,TRBD1,-,TRBJ1-4,TGTGCCAGCAGCCGCCGGGACAGTAATGAAAAACTGTTTTTT,CASSRRDSNEKLFF
TRBV30,-,-,TRBJ1-4,TGTGCCTGGAGTGCGACAGGAGGAGGTTTTGAAAAACTGTTTTTT,CAWSATGGGFEKLFF
TRBV19,-,-,TRBJ2-1,TGTGCCAGTAGTATAGAAACTAGCCTTTCCCACAATGAGCAGTTCTTC,CASSIETSLSHNEQFF
TRBV9,-,once,TRBJ1-3,TGTGCCAGCAGCGTAGAGGGGCCCAACTCTGGAAACACCATATATTTT,CASSVEGPNSGNTIYF
TRBV10-3,-,-,TRBJ2-7,TGTGCCATCAAGCCAGGTACCCCCTACGAGCAGTACTTC,CAIKPGTPYEQYF
TRBV19,-,few,TRBJ1-2,TGTGCCAGTAGTCCTGGGACGGGACTAAATGATGGCTACACCTTC,CASSPGTGLNDGYTF
TRBV5-1,-,once,TRBJ2-3,TGCGCCAGCCAGGAGGTGGGCACAGATACGCAGTATTTT,CASQEVGTDTQYF
TRBV19,-,-,TRBJ1-5,TGTGCCAGTAGTATCGGGACAAGGGGCAATCAGCCCCAGCATTTT,CASSIGTRGNQPQHF
TRBV9,TRBD1,few,TRBJ1-6,TGTGCCAGCAGCGTAGGCCTACAGGGGAATTCACCCCTCCACTTT,CASSVGLQGNSPLHF
TRBV19,-,-,TRBJ1-2,TGTGCCAGTACGGCGGGACGGCAGAACTATGGCTACACCTTC,CASTAGRQNYGYTF
TRBV11-2,TRBD2,-,TRBJ2-7,TGTGCCAGCAGCCCGCGAGGGAGGGGAAGAGGCGAGCAGTACTTC,CASSPRGRGRGEQYF
TRBV6-6,-,-,TRBJ2-2,TGTGCCAGCAGCAAAGGGGTCGGGGAGCTGTTTTTT,CASSKGVGELFF
TRBV3-1/TRBV3-2,-,-,TRBJ1-2,TGTGCCAGCAGAGCGGTCAACTATGGCTACACCTTC,CASRAVNYGYTF
TRBV14,-,-,TRBJ1-6,TGTGCCAGCAGCCAAGACAGGGTCCCTAATTCACCCCTCCACTTT,CASSQDRVPNSPLHF
TRBV7-9,-,-,TRBJ2-7,TGTGCCACCCAGGACTCCTCCTACGAGCAGTACTTC,CATQDSSYEQYF
TRBV6-1,-,-,TRBJ1-3,TGTGCCAGCAGTGAACGGAGCTCTGGAAACACCATATATTTT,CASSERSSGNTIYF
TRBV9,TRBD2,-,TRBJ2-7,TGTGCCAGCAGCGCACCGGGACTAGCGGGGGACTTCGAGCAGTACTTC,CASSAPGLAGDFEQYF
TRBV28,TRBD1,few,TRBJ1-5,TGTGCCAGCAGTTTGGGGGACAGGGACTATCAGCCCCAGCATTTT,CASSLGDRDYQPQHF
TRBV9,-,-,TRBJ2-7,TGTGCCAGCAGCGTAGAACAGGGCAACTACGAGCAGTACTTC,CASSVEQGNYEQYF